Sequencing of this TCR beta chain was carried out in a study of OX40 agonist ivuxolimab in advanced cancers. Across the study: Hepatocellular carcinoma, melanoma, renal cell or head and neck cancer was diagnosed in the dose-escalation patients. People who had prior anti-PD-1, anti-PD-L1 or anti-CTLA-4 therapy could take part, and approximately 43% had some.

Generated by immunoSEQ multiplex PCR, the TCRdb table keeps only in-frame clones and is missing some. The table shows about 91,000 clones, with around four fifths occurring only once. CDR1 MGHRA and CDR2 YSYEKL come from the germline V gene. This CDR3 is 16 amino acids long. J was trimmed by 4 bases and V by 1 base; bases with no gene match: 6. The source is an adult with an advanced solid tumor such as melanoma, head and neck, liver or kidney cancer. The rearrangement joins TRBV4-1 to TRBJ2-1, with 8 bases lining up with TRBD1. The sample here was CD4+ or CD8+ T cells sorted from blood, taken in a trial of the OX40 agonist ivuxolimab. The CDR3 coding sequence is TGCGCCAGCAGCCAAGTAGGCAGGGGGCTATACAATGAGCAGTTCTTC. Its protein product is CASSQVGRGLYNEQFF.